The clone carrying this TCR beta chain was seen more than once but under ten times. Its target is unknown. The CDR3 is 15 residues long. Losses at the gene ends were 1 base for V and 3 bases for J; bases not matched to a gene: 3. TCRdb independently ran MiXCR on the reads; one entry per CDR3 protein. The sample consists of 700,000 to 900,000 distinct CDR3 sequences, 25% to 30% of them appearing once. This entry comes from a study of T cell repertoires in cytomegalovirus infection. Across the study: The public TCR beta signatures pointed to both CMV infection and matching HLA type.

Whole-study findings and limits: Clonotypes of TCR beta that were HLA-C-restricted and CMV-specific dominated the ex vivo response.

This chain joins TRBV12-3 or TRBV12-4 and TRBJ2-7; TRBD1 matches at 10 bases. The TCR was taken from a human donor in good health (CMV status not recorded). Some clones in this sample may be carry-over from other donors' samples. Sequences were derived from cultured CD8+ T cells from PBMCs, sampled from culture after CMV antigen stimulation. In nucleotides, the CDR3 is TGTGCCAGCAGTTTAGAAGGACAGGGGGGCTACGAGCAGTACTTC. It encodes CASSLEGQGGYEQYF.